The 32 T cell receptor beta chains below were found in one sample sequenced in a study of response to subunit inactivated influenza vaccine. TCRdb ran MiXCR on the RT-PCR reads and lists one entry per CDR3 protein. The repertoire includes a few hundred thousand distinct CDR3 sequences, 12% to 15% of them detected once, and 11% sits in the top ten. The sample was PBMCs from blood, taken roughly 12 days after vaccination. The receptors come from a man between 45 and 60 years old who received an inactivated influenza vaccine.

The V call is TRBV4-3, the J call TRBJ2-7; 14 positions agree with TRBD2. This CDR3 is 15 amino acids long. Germline trimming cut 4 bases from V and 4 bases from J; bases unmatched to any gene: 3. Germline values: CDR1 LGHNA, CDR2 YSLEER. CDR3: CASSPGTSGGYEQYF. CDR3 nucleotide sequence: TGCGCCAGCAGCCCTGGGACTAGCGGGGGATACGAGCAGTACTTC.

This clonotype appeared a few times. The chain is built from TRBV13 and TRBJ2-3; 12 nucleotides align to TRBD2. CDR1 and CDR2 (germline): PRHDT, FYEKMQ (reference sequence). The junction had 7 bases not matched to a gene; V was cut back by 6 bases and J by 6 bases. This CDR3 is built from 15 residues. CDR3: CASRDLAGGPDTQYF. In DNA form, the CDR3 reads TGTGCCAGCAGGGATCTAGCGGGAGGGCCGGATACGCAGTATTTT. Filled out from reference TRBV13 and TRBJ2-3, the complete variable domain reads AAGVIQSPRHLIKEKRETATLKCYPIPRHDTVYWYQQGPGQDPQFLISFYEKMQSDKGSIPDRFSAQQFSDYHSELNMSSLELGDSALYFCASRDLAGGPDTQYFGPGTRLTVL.

The V and J genes are TRBV30 and TRBJ2-1, with D tentatively TRBD1 (5 bases). Per the germline V gene, CDR1 is GTSNPN and CDR2 is SVGIG (reference sequence). The CDR3 runs to 13 residues. Trimming pared 7 bases from V and 3 bases from J, leaving 13 bases between. The CDR3 loop is CASRQLGYNEQFF. The CDR3 coding sequence is TGTGCCTCCCGACAGCTTGGCTACAATGAGCAGTTCTTC.

This chain links TRBV6-2 or TRBV6-3 with TRBJ2-1, with a possible D match to TRBD2 (5 bases). The CDR3 runs to 14 residues. Germline V gene data show CDR1 as MNHEY and CDR2 as SVGEGT. V lost 5 bases and J lost 8, with 16 bases in between. The DNA of the CDR3 is TGTGCCAGCAGTATTATAGGCGGTAGCGATGAGCAGTTCTTC. Its translation: CASSIIGGSDEQFF.

This clonotype was picked up a small number of times. The chain links TRBV20-1 to TRBJ1-4, with D tentatively TRBD1 (6 bases). Germline V gives CDR1 DFQATT, CDR2 SNEGSKA (reference sequence). The length of the CDR3 is 15 residues. Trimming took off 0 bases at V and 8 bases at J, with 16 bases between the two ends. The CDR3 loop is CSARDLRGLREKLFF. CDR3 nucleotides: TGCAGTGCTAGAGATCTCAGGGGTTTACGGGAAAAACTGTTTTTT.

This clonotype showed up many times. The chain employs TRBV5-1 and TRBJ2-7; possibly TRBD1 for D (6 bases). The CDR3 contains 14 residues. Trimming shortened V by 1 base and J by 2 bases, and 10 bases separated the two germline ends. CDR1 and CDR2 from the germline V gene are SGHRS and YFSETQ. CDR3 sequence reads: CASSLYRDPYEQYF. In nucleotides, the CDR3 is TGCGCCAGCAGCTTGTACAGGGACCCCTACGAGCAGTACTTC.

This chain joins TRBV12-3 or TRBV12-4 and TRBJ2-1; TRBD2 agrees at 13 bases. V gave up 5 bases and J gave up 7 bases; unmatched junction bases: 5. CDR3 length: 15 amino acids. This CDR3 reads CASSTGGLAGNEQFF. The CDR3 DNA is TGTGCCAGCAGTACCGGGGGACTAGCGGGGAATGAGCAGTTCTTC.

The rearrangement links TRBV4-2 to TRBJ2-1; tentatively, D is TRBD1 or TRBD2 (6 bases each). V dropped 4 bases and J dropped 6 bases, with 13 bases sitting between them. CDR3 size: 14 residues. Germline V gene data show CDR1 as LGHNA and CDR2 as YNFKEQ. Written as DNA, the CDR3 is TGTGCCAGCAGCCCTCTAGGAGGGGGCAATGAGCAGTTCTTC. This sequence encodes CASSPLGGGNEQFF.

This clonotype has just a few counts. This chain joins TRBV5-1 and TRBJ2-3, with TRBD2 matching 8 bases. The ends lost 4 bases at V and 2 bases at J; junction bases unmatched: 9. The CDR3 is 16 amino acids. Germline V gene data show CDR1 as SGHRS and CDR2 as YFSETQ. CDR3: CASSPISGTSTDTQYF. CDR3 DNA sequence: TGCGCCAGCAGCCCGATTAGCGGGACCTCCACAGATACGCAGTATTTT. Combining the CDR3 with reference TRBV5-1 and TRBJ2-3 gives the whole variable domain KAGVTQTPRYLIKTRGQQVTLSCSPISGHRSVSWYQQTPGQGLQFLFEYFSETQRNKGNFPGRFSGRQFSNSRSEMNVSTLELGDSALYLCASSPISGTSTDTQYFGPGTRLTVL.

V and J are TRBV7-2 and TRBJ1-1; possible D gene TRBD1, 5 bases. The CDR3 is 14 residues long. V was pared by 3 bases and J by 4 bases, with 12 bases between. Germline assignment: CDR1 SGHTA and CDR2 FQGNSA. Here the CDR3 DNA reads TGTGCCAGCAGCTTGGGGGTTCGAGGCACTGAAGCTTTCTTT. This translates into CASSLGVRGTEAFF.

The gene calls are TRBV18 and TRBJ2-1, with TRBD2 matching over 8 bases. CDR1 and CDR2 from the germline V gene are KGHSH and LQKENI. The length of the CDR3 is 16 residues. V was clipped by 3 bases and J by 0 bases; unmatched bases: 4. The CDR3 coding sequence is TGTGCCAGCTCACCTGAAGCGGGAGTCTCCTACAATGAGCAGTTCTTC. Protein sequence: CASSPEAGVSYNEQFF.

The DNA for the CDR3 is TGTGCCAGCAGCTTCGTGGGAGGGCCGGAGCAGTACTTC. This gives the protein CASSFVGGPEQYF. V is TRBV5-6 and J is TRBJ2-7; 7 nucleotides match TRBD2. The junction had 6 bases not matched to a gene; V was cut back by 2 bases and J by 7 bases. CDR1 SGHDT and CDR2 YYEEEE come from the germline V gene. CDR3 length: 13 amino acids.

V usage is TRBV5-1 and J usage is TRBJ2-7; TRBD2 aligns across 7 bases. Per germline, CDR1 SGHRS and CDR2 YFSETQ. This CDR3 region has 15 residues. The V gene end was trimmed by 3 bases and the J gene end by 7 bases; junction bases not matched to a gene: 13. CDR3 region: CASSSTLAASGEQYF. CDR3 in DNA: TGCGCCAGCAGCTCCACCCTAGCGGCCTCAGGGGAGCAGTACTTC.

The chain is built from TRBV4-3 and TRBJ2-5, with D hard to call. The CDR3 runs 13 residues. The V end lost 0 bases, the J end lost 4 bases, and 6 bases lay between the germline ends. The V gene's germline CDR1 is LGHNA and CDR2 YSLEER. The CDR3 DNA sequence: TGCGCCAGCAGCCAAGACACGTCAGAGACCCAGTACTTC. This translates into CASSQDTSETQYF.

This clonotype has only a few counts. This chain links TRBV20-1 with TRBJ2-1; D could derive from TRBD1 or TRBD2 (5 bases each). V gave up 4 bases and J gave up 7 bases, with 14 bases separating them. Germline V lookup: CDR1 DFQATT, CDR2 SNEGSKA (reference sequence). This CDR3 spans 13 amino acids. CDR3: CSATHGALNEQFF. As DNA, the CDR3 is TGCAGTGCTACCCACGGGGCATTGAATGAGCAGTTCTTC.

The rearrangement links TRBV6-2 or TRBV6-3 to TRBJ2-5, with 9 positions matching TRBD2. This CDR3 is built from 15 residues. The trim removed 4 bases at V and 0 bases at J, leaving 3 bases unmatched. CDR1 and CDR2 (germline): MNHEY, SVGEGT. As DNA, the CDR3 is TGTGCCAGCAGTTCAGCGGGAGGACACCAAGAGACCCAGTACTTC. It specifies CASSSAGGHQETQYF.

The chain is built from TRBV20-1 and TRBJ2-1; 10 bases agree with TRBD1. This CDR3 has 15 residues. The V segment lost 6 bases and the J segment 7 bases; nucleotides outside the gene matches: 12. The germline CDR1 and CDR2 sequences are DFQATT and SNEGSKA (reference sequence). In nucleotides, the CDR3 is TGCAGTGCAGTACCGGGACAGGGGTTTTTGAATGAGCAGTTCTTC. Protein sequence: CSAVPGQGFLNEQFF.

This chain links TRBV3-1 with TRBJ1-5, with D hard to call. This CDR3 has 15 amino acids. The germline CDR1 and CDR2 sequences are LGHDT and YNNKEL (reference sequence). V was shortened by 1 base and J by 6 bases, with 13 bases between the two germline ends. Here the CDR3 DNA reads TGTGCCAGCAGCCAAGGTGGCCCCCAGAGTCAGCCCCAGCATTTT. Protein sequence: CASSQGGPQSQPQHF. The variable domain in full, completed from reference TRBV3-1 and TRBJ1-5, reads DTAVSQTPKYLVTQMGNDKSIKCEQNLGHDTMYWYKQDSKKFLKIMFSYNNKELIINETVPNRFSPKSPDKAHLNLHINSLELGDSAVYFCASSQGGPQSQPQHFGDGTRLSIL.

This clonotype was seen only a few times. The chain employs TRBV7-2 and TRBJ2-5; D gene ambiguous. Germline assignment: CDR1 SGHTA and CDR2 FQGNSA. The CDR3 extends over 16 amino acids. V was cut by 5 bases and J by 2 bases, with 18 bases left in between. Here the CDR3 DNA reads TGTGCCAGCAGCGTCGCCCCACGGGCTGGGCAAGAGACCCAGTACTTC. Residues: CASSVAPRAGQETQYF.

This clonotype showed up just a few times. V is TRBV3-1 and J is TRBJ2-5; 8 nucleotides match TRBD1. This CDR3 is 15 amino acids long. CDR1 LGHDT and CDR2 YNNKEL come from the germline V gene (reference sequence). The V segment lost 4 bases and the J segment 7 bases; nucleotides outside the gene matches: 11. CDR3 in DNA: TGTGCCAGCAGCCGGACAGGGTTCGTATCGGGGACCCAGTACTTC. Protein sequence: CASSRTGFVSGTQYF.

In this sample, this clonotype turned up a few times. The chain is built from TRBV12-3 or TRBV12-4 and TRBJ2-3, with 13 bases identical to TRBD2. The CDR3 runs to 16 residues. Trimming took 7 bases from V and 4 from J; bases not matched to a gene: 8. The CDR3 loop reads CASKGTSGMGADTQYF. In DNA, the CDR3 is TGTGCCAGCAAGGGGACTAGCGGGATGGGCGCAGATACGCAGTATTTT.

The J gene is TRBJ2-1, the V gene TRBV6-2 or TRBV6-3; TRBD1 matches 8 bases. V gave up 6 bases and J gave up 5 bases; unmatched junction bases: 9. This CDR3 spans 15 amino acids. Germline CDR1 is MNHEY and CDR2 is SVGEGT. CDR3 in amino acids: CASRTDRVFHNEQFF. The CDR3 region has the DNA TGTGCCAGCAGGACGGACAGGGTCTTTCACAATGAGCAGTTCTTC.

This chain joins TRBV20-1 and TRBJ2-2; D may be TRBD2 (6 bases). The CDR3 length is 14 residues. Germline CDR1 DFQATT, CDR2 SNEGSKA (reference sequence). The germline V and J ends were trimmed by 3 bases and 7 bases, with 15 bases remaining between them. The CDR3 sequence: CSARLSSDIGELFF. The CDR3 DNA reads as TGCAGTGCTAGGTTGTCTAGCGACATCGGGGAGCTGTTTTTT.

V usage is TRBV3-1 and J usage is TRBJ2-1, with 7 bases matching TRBD2. V was clipped by 3 bases and J by 4 bases; unmatched bases: 3. This CDR3 comprises 14 residues. Per the germline V gene, CDR1 is LGHDT and CDR2 is YNNKEL (reference sequence). Here the CDR3 reads CASSQRTSYNEQFF. CDR3 sequence (DNA): TGTGCCAGCAGCCAGAGGACTAGTTACAATGAGCAGTTCTTC.

There are a few counts of this clonotype. V gene TRBV29-1 combines with J gene TRBJ2-3, with TRBD1 as a possible D gene (8 bases). V was shortened by 6 bases and J by 0 bases, with 16 bases between the two germline ends. The CDR3 length is 15 residues. Germline CDR1 reads SQVTM; CDR2 reads ANQGSEA. The CDR3 coding sequence is TGCAGCGTGGGGGGGACAGGCTCTAGCACAGATACGCAGTATTTT. Translating it yields CSVGGTGSSTDTQYF.

The chain combines TRBV4-3 with TRBJ2-5; 8 bases agree with TRBD2. V lost 3 bases to trimming and J lost 2 bases; unmatched junction nucleotides: 8. CDR1 LGHNA and CDR2 YSLEER come from the germline V gene. This CDR3 has 16 amino acids. CDR3 in amino acids: CASSQVLAGAQETQYF. The CDR3 DNA follows: TGCGCCAGCAGCCAGGTTCTAGCGGGTGCGCAAGAGACCCAGTACTTC.

This clonotype has a handful of counts. The gene calls are TRBV20-1 and TRBJ2-2; 8 bases match TRBD1. In germline, CDR1 is DFQATT, CDR2 SNEGSKA (reference sequence). The CDR3 length is 15 residues. V lost 2 bases, J lost 6 bases, and 8 bases stayed unmatched. Here the CDR3 reads CSARTPAQGAGELFF. The CDR3 bases are TGCAGTGCTAGAACACCTGCACAGGGGGCCGGGGAGCTGTTTTTT.

V is TRBV7-3 and J is TRBJ2-2, with 10 bases that match TRBD1. The V gene end was trimmed by 5 bases and the J gene end by 13 bases; junction bases not matched to a gene: 7. Germline CDR1 reads SGHTA; CDR2 reads FQGTGA. The CDR3 sequence is 13 residues long. The CDR3, as DNA: TGTGCCAGCAGCCCCGGACAGGGGGGTTTGCTGTTTTTT. Protein: CASSPGQGGLLFF.

The CDR3 reads CASGNRNQPQHF. CDR3 DNA: TGTGCCAGCGGTAATCGCAATCAGCCCCAGCATTTT. The J gene is TRBJ1-5, the V gene TRBV7-9; no definite D call. The CDR3 length is 12 residues. V lost 8 bases and J 2 bases, leaving 7 bases between the germline ends. The germline V gene has CDR1 SEHNR and CDR2 FQNEAQ (reference sequence).

This clonotype showed up many times. The rearrangement joins TRBV7-2 to TRBJ2-7; perhaps TRBD2 as D (6 bases). V lost 3 bases and J 2 bases, leaving 8 bases between the germline ends. CDR3 length: 13 residues. The germline V gene encodes CDR1 SGHTA and CDR2 FQGNSA. The CDR3: CASSFSGPYEQYF. The CDR3 region has the DNA TGTGCCAGCAGCTTTAGCGGCCCCTACGAGCAGTACTTC.

This CDR3 is CASSRPGMRAGTEAFF. CDR3 nucleotides: TGTGCCAGCAGCCGACCGGGGATGAGGGCGGGCACTGAAGCTTTCTTT. The chain combines TRBV12-3 or TRBV12-4 with TRBJ1-1; D unclear. Trimming took off 6 bases at V and 4 bases at J, with 21 bases between the two ends. The CDR3 is 16 residues long.

This chain uses TRBV29-1 with TRBJ2-3, with 9 positions matching TRBD2. This CDR3 spans 14 amino acids. Germline-derived CDR1 and CDR2 are SQVTM and ANQGSEA. After removal of 6 bases from V and 4 bases from J, the junction contained 8 bases not matched to a gene. CDR3 residues: CSVSLAGRPDTQYF. In nucleotides, the CDR3 is TGCAGCGTGTCGCTAGCGGGGAGGCCAGATACGCAGTATTTT.